The TCR beta chain described here comes from a study of radiation and T cells in renal cell carcinoma. This clone occurred once. The sample contains more than one DNA sequence encoding this CDR3. The CDR3 spans 13 residues. Looked up from germline, CDR1 is MNHEY and CDR2 is SVGAGI. The V gene end was trimmed by 6 bases and the J gene end by 4 bases; junction bases not matched to a gene: 4. The time point is: blood 4 weeks post-SBRT, at nephrectomy. As to treatment: 15 Gy SBRT to primary tumor, nephrectomy 4 weeks later. The assay was immunoSEQ multiplex PCR, and TCRdb's table has in-frame clones only and misses some. Here the sample spans about 140,000 clones, less than 90% being singletons.

The chain has TRBV6-5 and TRBJ2-7, with 9 bases aligning to TRBD1. The sample was blood, taken from a patient whose treatment included radiotherapy and nephrectomy. This clonotype originated in a woman aged 50 to 60 with renal cell carcinoma. Here the CDR3 DNA reads TGTGCCAGCAGCCGGACAGGGGCATACGAGCAGTACTTC. Translated: CASSRTGAYEQYF.